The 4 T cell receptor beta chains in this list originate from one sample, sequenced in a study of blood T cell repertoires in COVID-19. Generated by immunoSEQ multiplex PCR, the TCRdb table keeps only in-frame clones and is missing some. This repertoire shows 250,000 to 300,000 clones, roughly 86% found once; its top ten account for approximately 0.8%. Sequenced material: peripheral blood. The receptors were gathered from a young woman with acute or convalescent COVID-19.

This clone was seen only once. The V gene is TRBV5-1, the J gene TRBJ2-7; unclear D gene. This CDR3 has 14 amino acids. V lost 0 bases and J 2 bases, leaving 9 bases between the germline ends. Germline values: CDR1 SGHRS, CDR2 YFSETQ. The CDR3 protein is CASSLDQAAYEQYF. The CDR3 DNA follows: TGCGCCAGCAGCTTGGATCAGGCCGCCTACGAGCAGTACTTC.

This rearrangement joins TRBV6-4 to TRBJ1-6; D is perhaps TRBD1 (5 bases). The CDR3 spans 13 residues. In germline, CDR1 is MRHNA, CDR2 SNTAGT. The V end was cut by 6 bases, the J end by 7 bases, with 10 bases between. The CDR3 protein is CASSQGFNSPLHF. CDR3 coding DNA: TGTGCCAGCAGCCAGGGTTTCAATTCACCCCTCCACTTT.

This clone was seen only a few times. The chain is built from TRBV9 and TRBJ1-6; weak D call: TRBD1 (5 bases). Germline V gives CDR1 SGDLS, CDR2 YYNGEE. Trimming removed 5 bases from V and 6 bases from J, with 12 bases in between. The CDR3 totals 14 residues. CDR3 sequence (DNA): TGTGCCAGCAGGGGGGACTGGGTTAATTCACCCCTCCACTTT. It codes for CASRGDWVNSPLHF.

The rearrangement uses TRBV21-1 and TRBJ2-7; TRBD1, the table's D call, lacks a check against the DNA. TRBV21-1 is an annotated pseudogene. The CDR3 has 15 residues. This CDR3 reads CASSKGDRGTYEQYF. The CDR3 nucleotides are TGTGCCAGCAGCAAAGGGGACAGGGGGACCTACGAGCAGTACTTC.